Given below is one T cell receptor beta chain in context. This entry is derived from a study of blood T cell repertoires in COVID-19. For the study at large: Samples representing acute and convalescent COVID-19 were sourced from the United States, Italy and Spain. Sources were T cells, B-cell-depleted T cells, or PBMCs; the material itself was cDNA or gDNA.

Per the germline V gene, CDR1 is MGHRA and CDR2 is YSYEKL. The V gene end was trimmed by 1 base and the J gene end by 6 bases; junction bases not matched to a gene: 11. The CDR3 has 18 residues. Original handling: Amplification with reference gene primers provided the estimates of nucleated cell counts. Assay: immunoSEQ multiplex PCR; the TCRdb copy retains only in-frame clones and omits some. That table is the source of V, J and clone size, and D and trimming were worked out from the DNA. The sample holds roughly 150,000 clones, over 75% seen once. The source material was peripheral blood. The source is a woman in her sixties or seventies with active COVID-19. The chain has TRBV4-1 and TRBJ2-1, with TRBD2 identical over 11 bases. The CDR3 spells CASSQVPGGTSGSNEQFF. In DNA, the CDR3 is TGCGCCAGCAGCCAAGTTCCGGGAGGTACTAGCGGGAGCAATGAGCAGTTCTTC.